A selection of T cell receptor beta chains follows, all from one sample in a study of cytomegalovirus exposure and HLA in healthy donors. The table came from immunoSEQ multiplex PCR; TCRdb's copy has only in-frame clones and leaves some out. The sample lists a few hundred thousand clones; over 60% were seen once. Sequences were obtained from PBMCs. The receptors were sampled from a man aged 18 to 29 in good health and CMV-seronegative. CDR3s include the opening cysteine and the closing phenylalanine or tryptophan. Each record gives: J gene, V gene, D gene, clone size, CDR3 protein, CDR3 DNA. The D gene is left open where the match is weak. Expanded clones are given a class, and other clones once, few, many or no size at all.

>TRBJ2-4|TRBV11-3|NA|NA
CASSLGIGSVAKNIQYF
TGTGCCAGCAGCTTAGGTATCGGGTCGGTAGCCAAAAACATTCAGTACTTC
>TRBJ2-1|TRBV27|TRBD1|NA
CASSFSLGQVYNEQFF
TGTGCCAGCAGTTTTTCCTTAGGACAGGTTTACAATGAGCAGTTCTTC
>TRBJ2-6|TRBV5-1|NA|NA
CASSALGGWGGSGANVLTF
TGCGCCAGCAGCGCCTTAGGAGGGTGGGGCGGCTCTGGGGCCAACGTCCTGACTTTC
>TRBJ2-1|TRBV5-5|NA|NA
CASSLVGTTSIVTNEQFF
TGTGCCAGCAGCTTGGTCGGGACAACTAGTATAGTTACAAATGAGCAGTTCTTC
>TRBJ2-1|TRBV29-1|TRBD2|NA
CSVVLANEQFF
TGCAGCGTTGTACTAGCGAATGAGCAGTTCTTC
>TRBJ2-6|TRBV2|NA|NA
CASSPNSGANVLTF
TGTGCCAGCAGTCCTAACTCTGGGGCCAACGTCCTGACTTTC
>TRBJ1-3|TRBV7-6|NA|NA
CASSLGGNTIYF
TGTGCCAGCAGCTTAGGAGGGAACACCATATATTTT
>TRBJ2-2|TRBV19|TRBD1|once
CASKAPGGITGELFF
TGTGCCAGTAAGGCGCCAGGGGGTATCACCGGGGAGCTGTTTTTT
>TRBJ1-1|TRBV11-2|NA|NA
CASSPRTALNTEAFF
TGTGCCAGCAGCCCGAGGACAGCTCTGAACACTGAAGCTTTCTTT
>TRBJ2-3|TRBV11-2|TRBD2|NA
CASSSPTSGSVDTQYF
TGTGCCAGCAGCTCCCCGACTAGCGGGAGTGTAGATACGCAGTATTTT
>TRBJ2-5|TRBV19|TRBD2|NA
CASRSTSGSPETQYF
TGTGCCAGTAGGTCAACTAGCGGCTCCCCGGAGACCCAGTACTTC
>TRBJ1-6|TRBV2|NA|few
CASKSSYNSPLHF
TGTGCCAGTAAATCCTCCTATAATTCACCCCTCCACTTT
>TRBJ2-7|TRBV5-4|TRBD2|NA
CASSFGGVGHVVSYEQYF
TGTGCCAGCAGCTTTGGGGGGGTCGGACATGTAGTCTCCTACGAGCAGTACTTC
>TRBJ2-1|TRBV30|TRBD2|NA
CAWRTPGRDEQFF
TGTGCCTGGAGGACGCCAGGGAGGGATGAGCAGTTCTTC
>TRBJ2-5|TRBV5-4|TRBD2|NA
CASSPQGTRGETQYF
TGTGCCAGCAGCCCTCAAGGGACTAGGGGAGAGACCCAGTACTTC
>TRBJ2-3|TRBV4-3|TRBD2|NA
CASSLLTAGGSHTQYF
TGCGCCAGCAGCCTCCTCACTGCGGGGGGCTCACATACGCAGTATTTT
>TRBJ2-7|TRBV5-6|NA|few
CASRISGAYEQYF
TGTGCCAGCAGAATTTCGGGAGCCTACGAGCAGTACTTC
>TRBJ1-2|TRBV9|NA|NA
CASSPTERFNYGYTF
TGTGCCAGCAGCCCCACGGAGAGGTTTAACTATGGCTACACCTTC
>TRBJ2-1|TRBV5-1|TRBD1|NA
CASSLAWFQGVTGEQFF
TGCGCCAGCAGCTTGGCCTGGTTCCAGGGGGTAACGGGTGAGCAGTTCTTC
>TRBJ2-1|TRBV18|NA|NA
CASSPLTSISYNEQFF
TGTGCCAGCTCACCCCTTACTAGCATCTCCTACAATGAGCAGTTCTTC
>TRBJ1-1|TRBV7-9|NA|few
CSSSLELTEAFF
TGTTCCAGCAGCTTAGAACTCACGGAAGCTTTCTTT
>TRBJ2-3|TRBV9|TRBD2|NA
CASSVGGTSGDTQYF
TGTGCCAGCAGCGTAGGGGGGACTAGCGGAGATACGCAGTATTTT
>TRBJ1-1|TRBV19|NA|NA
CASSIDGSTEAFF
TGTGCCAGTAGTATTGACGGGTCCACTGAAGCTTTCTTT
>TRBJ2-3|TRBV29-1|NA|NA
CSVSQVLDTQYF
TGCAGCGTCAGCCAGGTACTAGATACGCAGTATTTT
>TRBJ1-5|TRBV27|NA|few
CASSLGGSNQPQHF
TGTGCCAGCAGTTTAGGGGGGAGCAATCAGCCCCAGCATTTT
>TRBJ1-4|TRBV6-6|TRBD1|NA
CASSYVGQSNEKLFF
TGTGCCAGCAGTTACGTGGGACAGTCTAATGAAAAACTGTTTTTT
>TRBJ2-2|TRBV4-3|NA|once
CAGSGQGGTGELFF
TGCGCCGGCAGTGGGCAGGGAGGCACCGGGGAGCTGTTTTTT
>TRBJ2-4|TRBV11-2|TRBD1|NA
CASSSLGGESGF
TGTGCCAGCAGCTCATTAGGGGGCGAGTCGGGCTTC
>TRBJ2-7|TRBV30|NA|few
CAWSRLGSEQYF
TGTGCCTGGAGTCGACTAGGAAGCGAGCAGTACTTC